What follows are 30 T cell receptor beta chains derived from one specimen sequenced in a study of blood T cell repertoires in COVID-19. Method: immunoSEQ multiplex PCR; TCRdb's copy keeps in-frame clones and lacks some. The sample holds fewer than 200,000 clones, over 60% seen once. The sample consisted of peripheral blood. The origin of the receptors is a woman in her 70s with acute or convalescent COVID-19.

This sequence joins TRBV19 and TRBJ2-3; D call uncertain. V lost 4 bases, J lost 0 bases, and 14 bases lay in between. This CDR3 has 16 amino acids. Germline CDR1 and CDR2: LNHDA and SQIVND (reference sequence). The CDR3 here is CASSTQADTSTDTQYF. CDR3 in DNA: TGTGCCAGTAGTACCCAGGCCGACACTAGCACAGATACGCAGTATTTT.

This rearrangement joins TRBV19 to TRBJ2-3, with 15 bases fitting TRBD2. CDR3 length: 14 residues. Germline-derived CDR1 and CDR2 are LNHDA and SQIVND (reference sequence). Unmatched junction bases numbered 3, after V lost 8 bases and J lost 6 bases. The CDR3 nucleotides are TGTGCCAGTCGGACTAGCGGGAGGGAGGATACGCAGTATTTT. Amino acids: CASRTSGREDTQYF.

This rearrangement joins TRBV6-5 to TRBJ1-2, with a possible D match to TRBD1 (5 bases). CDR1 and CDR2 (germline): MNHEY, SVGAGI. The V and J ends lost 6 bases and 5 bases respectively, with 13 bases between them. CDR3 length: 13 amino acids. The CDR3 sequence is CASSSGPGYGYTF. The CDR3 coding sequence is TGTGCCAGCAGCTCCGGGCCAGGGTATGGCTACACCTTC.

V usage is TRBV14 and J usage is TRBJ2-6; D is ambiguous. Trimming stripped 2 bases from V and 0 bases from J, with 14 bases between. Germline V lookup: CDR1 SGHDN, CDR2 FVKESK. The CDR3 spans 18 residues. The chain's CDR3 is CASSQYGSYFSGANVLTF. CDR3 sequence (DNA): TGTGCCAGCAGCCAATATGGCAGTTATTTCTCTGGGGCCAACGTCCTGACTTTC.

The rearrangement uses TRBV7-2 and TRBJ1-5, with D perhaps TRBD1 (6 bases). The V and J ends lost 5 bases and 0 bases respectively, with 11 bases between them. This CDR3 comprises 15 residues. CDR1 SGHTA and CDR2 FQGNSA come from the germline V gene. As DNA, the CDR3 is TGTGCCAGCAGCGGACAGTTGTTTAGCAATCAGCCCCAGCATTTT. Protein: CASSGQLFSNQPQHF.

This clone showed up many times. The J gene is TRBJ2-1, the V gene TRBV10-3, with 7 bases fitting TRBD2. This CDR3 has 17 amino acids. CDR1 and CDR2 from the germline V gene are ENHRY and SYGVKD. With V trimmed by 2 bases and J by 1 base, 8 bases remained unmatched. The CDR3 here is CAISEPPSGTSYNEQFF. The CDR3 nucleotides are TGTGCCATCAGTGAGCCCCCTAGCGGAACATCCTACAATGAGCAGTTCTTC.

In regard to this clone: Because the CDR3's place on the DNA is in doubt, the DNA is left out and the CDR3 is given as listed by TCRdb. The V gene is TRBV19, the J gene TRBJ1-5; the D call in the table, TRBD1, was not verified against the DNA. Per germline, CDR1 LNHDA and CDR2 SQIVND (reference sequence). Counting both end residues, the CDR3 totals 13 amino acids. The CDR3 spells CASRDTSISPSIF.

The chain couples TRBV9 to TRBJ1-3; the D gene is possibly TRBD1 (6 bases). V lost 2 bases to trimming and J lost 0 bases, with 15 bases between them. The CDR3 loop spans 17 amino acids. Germline loops: CDR1 SGDLS, CDR2 YYNGEE. The CDR3 DNA reads as TGTGCCAGCAGCGTTGGATACAGGGCCCACTCTGGAAACACCATATATTTT. Translation: CASSVGYRAHSGNTIYF. Filled out from reference TRBV9 and TRBJ1-3, the complete variable domain reads DSGVTQTPKHLITATGQRVTLRCSPRSGDLSVYWYQQSLDQGLQFLIQYYNGEERAKGNILERFSAQQFPDLHSELNLSSLELGDSALYFCASSVGYRAHSGNTIYFGEGSWLTVV.

This clone was detected only a few times. The chain has TRBV5-1 and TRBJ2-3; perhaps TRBD1 as D (6 bases). CDR1 SGHRS and CDR2 YFSETQ come from the germline V gene. Trimming stripped 4 bases from V and 0 bases from J, with 6 bases between. The CDR3 extends over 13 amino acids. CDR3 amino acids: CASSGGSTDTQYF. CDR3 DNA sequence: TGCGCCAGCAGCGGGGGCAGCACAGATACGCAGTATTTT. The full variable domain, completed using reference TRBV5-1 and TRBJ2-3, is KAGVTQTPRYLIKTRGQQVTLSCSPISGHRSVSWYQQTPGQGLQFLFEYFSETQRNKGNFPGRFSGRQFSNSRSEMNVSTLELGDSALYLCASSGGSTDTQYFGPGTRLTVL.

The CDR3 is CASSPGPTNTGELFF. In nucleotides, the CDR3 is TGTGCCAGCAGCCCAGGGCCAACGAACACCGGGGAGCTGTTTTTT. The chain links TRBV11-2 to TRBJ2-2; weak D call: TRBD1 (5 bases). Trimming stripped 5 bases from V and 0 bases from J, with 10 bases between. Germline V CDR1 and CDR2: SGHAT, FQNNGV. The length of the CDR3 is 15 residues.

The chain employs TRBV7-3 and TRBJ1-1; perhaps TRBD1 as D (5 bases). Germline assignment: CDR1 SGHTA and CDR2 FQGTGA. CDR3 size: 14 residues. V gave up 1 base and J gave up 5 bases, with 11 bases separating them. For the CDR3, the DNA is TGTGCCAGCAGCTTAAATACAGGACGAACTGAAGCTTTCTTT. Amino acid sequence: CASSLNTGRTEAFF.

The V call is TRBV7-2, the J call TRBJ2-7; tentative D call: TRBD2 (5 bases). This CDR3 region has 17 residues. V was pared by 5 bases and J by 0 bases, with 20 bases between. Germline V lookup: CDR1 SGHTA, CDR2 FQGNSA. CDR3 DNA: TGTGCCAGCAGCCCCGACCCGAGGCGACTAAGCTCCTACGAGCAGTACTTC. Protein: CASSPDPRRLSSYEQYF.

This rearrangement joins TRBV3-1 (or the pseudogene TRBV3-2) to TRBJ2-3; 14 bases line up with TRBD2. CDR1 and CDR2 from the germline V gene are LGHDT and YNNKEL (reference sequence). V shed 5 bases and J 3 bases; nucleotides not matched to a gene: 10. This CDR3 has 18 amino acids. Here the CDR3 reads CASSSRTSGRLGTDTQYF. The CDR3 DNA is TGTGCCAGCAGCTCTCGGACTAGCGGGAGGTTGGGGACAGATACGCAGTATTTT.

This sequence joins TRBV7-3 and TRBJ1-1; D is possibly TRBD1 (5 bases). Germline assignment: CDR1 SGHTA and CDR2 FQGTGA. Trimming removed 5 bases at V and 3 bases at J, with 19 bases between. The CDR3 contains 16 residues. The CDR3 coding sequence is TGTGCCAGCAGCCGAAACAGGTTTCGGGCAGACACTGAAGCTTTCTTT. This sequence encodes CASSRNRFRADTEAFF.

The chain links TRBV5-4 to TRBJ2-3, with D perhaps TRBD1 (5 bases). Germline CDR1 is SGHNT and CDR2 is YYREEE (reference sequence). Trimming took off 4 bases at V and 4 bases at J, with 10 bases between the two ends. The CDR3 totals 13 residues. For the CDR3, the DNA is TGTGCCAGCAGCAGATCAGGGTCAGATACGCAGTATTTT. It encodes CASSRSGSDTQYF.

The V and J genes are TRBV11-2 and TRBJ2-7, with 7 nucleotides matching TRBD1. The CDR3 is made up of 14 amino acids. Trimming took 2 bases from V and 4 from J; bases not matched to a gene: 5. The germline gives CDR1 SGHAT, CDR2 FQNNGV. As DNA, the CDR3 is TGTGCCAGCAGCTTATACAGGGGCGGTTACGAGCAGTACTTC. Protein sequence: CASSLYRGGYEQYF.

In the case of this clone: Given the absence of the conserved phenylalanine or tryptophan at the CDR3 end, a read error is likely. Because the CDR3's place on the DNA is in doubt, the DNA is left out and the CDR3 is given as listed by TCRdb. V gene TRBV6-9 combines with J gene TRBJ1-2. The CDR3 length equals 12 residues, ends included. Germline CDR1 is MNHGY and CDR2 is SVAAGI. This CDR3 is CASSYQGSGESA.

This chain's CDR3 is CASTQSGRLNEQFF. CDR3 bases: TGTGCCAGCACACAGAGCGGGAGACTCAATGAGCAGTTCTTC. J is TRBJ2-1 and V is TRBV5-8; the match to TRBD2 covers 8 bases. Trimming removed 6 bases from V and 6 bases from J; junction bases left unmatched: 8. Germline CDR1 and CDR2: SGHTS and YDEGEE. The CDR3 runs 14 residues. Together with reference TRBV5-8 and TRBJ2-1, the CDR3 gives the full variable domain: EAGVTQSPTHLIKTRGQQATLRCSPISGHTSVYWYQQALGLGLQFLLWYDEGEERNRGNFPPRFSGRQFPNYSSELNVNALELEDSALYLCASTQSGRLNEQFFGPGTRLTVL.

DNA for the CDR3: TGCGCCAGCAGCTTGGGAGGAGGGGTAAACTATGGCTACACCTTC. Residues: CASSLGGGVNYGYTF. The chain recombines TRBV5-1 with TRBJ1-2; a weak D match, TRBD1 (5 bases). The CDR3 length is 15 residues. V dropped 0 bases and J dropped 2 bases, with 11 bases sitting between them. Per the germline V gene, CDR1 is SGHRS and CDR2 is YFSETQ.

This chain joins TRBV30 and TRBJ2-7; TRBD2 is a possible D gene (6 bases). This CDR3 is 18 amino acids long. Germline values: CDR1 GTSNPN, CDR2 SVGIG (reference sequence). The germline V and J ends were trimmed by 2 bases and 4 bases, with 27 bases remaining between them. The CDR3: CAWSRSGLTFMLQYEQYF. DNA of the CDR3: TGTGCCTGGAGTCGCTCGGGACTCACGTTTATGTTGCAATACGAGCAGTACTTC.

The rearrangement uses TRBV2 and TRBJ2-7; TRBD2 matches at 10 bases. CDR3 length equals 14 residues. Germline V lookup: CDR1 SNHLY, CDR2 FYNNEI. V shed 6 bases and J 3 bases; nucleotides not matched to a gene: 5. This CDR3 reads CASRRLAGIYEQYF. CDR3 bases: TGTGCCAGCAGGAGACTAGCGGGTATCTACGAGCAGTACTTC.

The chain links TRBV5-1 to TRBJ1-6; no clear D gene. V lost 0 bases and J 7 bases, leaving 8 bases between the germline ends. CDR3 length: 14 amino acids. Germline CDR1 SGHRS, CDR2 YFSETQ. The CDR3 loop reads CASSLEAGNSPLHF. The CDR3 nucleotides are TGCGCCAGCAGCTTGGAGGCCGGGAATTCACCCCTCCACTTT.

This chain uses TRBV3-1 (or the pseudogene TRBV3-2) with TRBJ2-6; 7 nucleotides agree with TRBD1. With 5 bases clipped from V and 4 bases from J, the junction kept 17 bases outside the gene matches. The CDR3 loop spans 19 amino acids. Germline V gene data show CDR1 as LGHDT and CDR2 as YNNKEL (reference sequence). The CDR3 sequence: CASSAIRDRASGGANVLTF. DNA of the CDR3: TGTGCCAGCAGCGCGATCCGGGACAGAGCTTCGGGAGGGGCCAACGTCCTGACTTTC.

This rearrangement joins TRBV12-3 or TRBV12-4 to TRBJ2-7; D not certain. Trimming removed 3 bases from V and 1 base from J, with 7 bases in between. This CDR3 region has 13 residues. CDR3 sequence reads: CASSFLVSYEQYF. The CDR3 coding sequence is TGTGCCAGCAGTTTTTTAGTATCCTACGAGCAGTACTTC.

V usage is TRBV5-6 and J usage is TRBJ2-4; tentative D call: TRBD1 (6 bases). Germline CDR1 SGHDT, CDR2 YYEEEE. Trimming removed 4 bases from V and 0 bases from J, with 17 bases in between. The CDR3 runs 17 residues. The CDR3 reads CASSLWTVLLAKNIQYF. CDR3 DNA sequence: TGTGCCAGCAGCCTGTGGACAGTTTTGCTAGCCAAAAACATTCAGTACTTC. Looking up the rest from reference TRBV5-6 and TRBJ2-4 gives the full variable domain: DAGVTQSPTHLIKTRGQQVTLRCSPKSGHDTVSWYQQALGQGPQFIFQYYEEEERQRGNFPDRFSGHQFPNYSSELNVNALLLGDSALYLCASSLWTVLLAKNIQYFGAGTRLSVL.

The chain links TRBV21-1 to TRBJ1-5; the tabulated D call, TRBD1, remains unverified against the DNA. TRBV21-1 corresponds to a pseudogene. The CDR3 is 18 residues long. The CDR3 is CASSKSSRTTGLYQPQHF. In DNA, the CDR3 is TGTGCCAGCAGCAAATCCAGCAGAACGACAGGCTTGTATCAGCCCCAGCATTTT.

The gene calls are TRBV28 and TRBJ1-5, with unresolved D. Trimming removed 5 bases at V and 9 bases at J, with 14 bases between. Germline lookup yields CDR1 MDHEN and CDR2 SYDVKM. This CDR3 has 13 amino acids. As DNA, the CDR3 is TGTGCCAGCAGTCCGCCCCCCGGGGTGCCCCAGCATTTT. This encodes CASSPPPGVPQHF.

The J gene is TRBJ1-2, the V gene TRBV5-1; 7 bases are a match to TRBD1. Unmatched junction bases numbered 6, after V lost 0 bases and J lost 4 bases. The V gene's germline CDR1 is SGHRS and CDR2 YFSETQ. This CDR3 contains 15 residues. CDR3 loop: CASSLAGTAVYGYTF. In DNA form, the CDR3 reads TGCGCCAGCAGCTTGGCCGGGACAGCCGTCTATGGCTACACCTTC.

The CDR3 loop reads CARSFRSSGFTNSKYQETQYF. CDR3 nucleotide sequence: TGTGCCAGAAGCTTCCGTTCTAGCGGGTTTACTAATTCGAAGTACCAAGAGACCCAGTACTTC. J is TRBJ2-5 and V is TRBV5-3; 8 bases match TRBD2. TRBV5-3 is marked as an open reading frame, function uncertain. This CDR3 has 21 amino acids. The junction had 21 bases not matched to a gene; V was cut back by 2 bases and J by 0 bases.

V and J are TRBV5-1 and TRBJ2-7; a weak D match, TRBD1 (7 bases). V was trimmed by 4 bases and J by 0 bases, leaving 14 bases between them. Germline loops: CDR1 SGHRS, CDR2 YFSETQ. The CDR3 loop spans 15 amino acids. DNA for the CDR3: TGCGCCAGCAGCGCGGGACAGATTAACTCCTACGAGCAGTACTTC. Translating it yields CASSAGQINSYEQYF. The full variable domain, in which reference TRBV5-1 and TRBJ2-7 provide the parts outside the CDR3, is KAGVTQTPRYLIKTRGQQVTLSCSPISGHRSVSWYQQTPGQGLQFLFEYFSETQRNKGNFPGRFSGRQFSNSRSEMNVSTLELGDSALYLCASSAGQINSYEQYFGPGTRLTVT.